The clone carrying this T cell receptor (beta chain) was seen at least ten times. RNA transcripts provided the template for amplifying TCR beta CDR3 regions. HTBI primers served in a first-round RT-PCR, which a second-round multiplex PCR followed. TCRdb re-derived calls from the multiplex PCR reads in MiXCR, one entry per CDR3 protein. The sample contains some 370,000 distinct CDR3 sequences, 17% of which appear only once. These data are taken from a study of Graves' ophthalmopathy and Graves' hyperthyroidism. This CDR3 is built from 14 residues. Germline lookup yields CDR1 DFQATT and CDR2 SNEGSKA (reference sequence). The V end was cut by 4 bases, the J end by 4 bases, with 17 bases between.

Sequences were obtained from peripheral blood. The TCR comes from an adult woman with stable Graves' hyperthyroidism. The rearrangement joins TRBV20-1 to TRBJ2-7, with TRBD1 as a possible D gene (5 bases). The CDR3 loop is CSAIRTTPPYEQYF. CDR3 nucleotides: TGCAGTGCTATACGGACAACGCCTCCGTACGAGCAGTACTTC.